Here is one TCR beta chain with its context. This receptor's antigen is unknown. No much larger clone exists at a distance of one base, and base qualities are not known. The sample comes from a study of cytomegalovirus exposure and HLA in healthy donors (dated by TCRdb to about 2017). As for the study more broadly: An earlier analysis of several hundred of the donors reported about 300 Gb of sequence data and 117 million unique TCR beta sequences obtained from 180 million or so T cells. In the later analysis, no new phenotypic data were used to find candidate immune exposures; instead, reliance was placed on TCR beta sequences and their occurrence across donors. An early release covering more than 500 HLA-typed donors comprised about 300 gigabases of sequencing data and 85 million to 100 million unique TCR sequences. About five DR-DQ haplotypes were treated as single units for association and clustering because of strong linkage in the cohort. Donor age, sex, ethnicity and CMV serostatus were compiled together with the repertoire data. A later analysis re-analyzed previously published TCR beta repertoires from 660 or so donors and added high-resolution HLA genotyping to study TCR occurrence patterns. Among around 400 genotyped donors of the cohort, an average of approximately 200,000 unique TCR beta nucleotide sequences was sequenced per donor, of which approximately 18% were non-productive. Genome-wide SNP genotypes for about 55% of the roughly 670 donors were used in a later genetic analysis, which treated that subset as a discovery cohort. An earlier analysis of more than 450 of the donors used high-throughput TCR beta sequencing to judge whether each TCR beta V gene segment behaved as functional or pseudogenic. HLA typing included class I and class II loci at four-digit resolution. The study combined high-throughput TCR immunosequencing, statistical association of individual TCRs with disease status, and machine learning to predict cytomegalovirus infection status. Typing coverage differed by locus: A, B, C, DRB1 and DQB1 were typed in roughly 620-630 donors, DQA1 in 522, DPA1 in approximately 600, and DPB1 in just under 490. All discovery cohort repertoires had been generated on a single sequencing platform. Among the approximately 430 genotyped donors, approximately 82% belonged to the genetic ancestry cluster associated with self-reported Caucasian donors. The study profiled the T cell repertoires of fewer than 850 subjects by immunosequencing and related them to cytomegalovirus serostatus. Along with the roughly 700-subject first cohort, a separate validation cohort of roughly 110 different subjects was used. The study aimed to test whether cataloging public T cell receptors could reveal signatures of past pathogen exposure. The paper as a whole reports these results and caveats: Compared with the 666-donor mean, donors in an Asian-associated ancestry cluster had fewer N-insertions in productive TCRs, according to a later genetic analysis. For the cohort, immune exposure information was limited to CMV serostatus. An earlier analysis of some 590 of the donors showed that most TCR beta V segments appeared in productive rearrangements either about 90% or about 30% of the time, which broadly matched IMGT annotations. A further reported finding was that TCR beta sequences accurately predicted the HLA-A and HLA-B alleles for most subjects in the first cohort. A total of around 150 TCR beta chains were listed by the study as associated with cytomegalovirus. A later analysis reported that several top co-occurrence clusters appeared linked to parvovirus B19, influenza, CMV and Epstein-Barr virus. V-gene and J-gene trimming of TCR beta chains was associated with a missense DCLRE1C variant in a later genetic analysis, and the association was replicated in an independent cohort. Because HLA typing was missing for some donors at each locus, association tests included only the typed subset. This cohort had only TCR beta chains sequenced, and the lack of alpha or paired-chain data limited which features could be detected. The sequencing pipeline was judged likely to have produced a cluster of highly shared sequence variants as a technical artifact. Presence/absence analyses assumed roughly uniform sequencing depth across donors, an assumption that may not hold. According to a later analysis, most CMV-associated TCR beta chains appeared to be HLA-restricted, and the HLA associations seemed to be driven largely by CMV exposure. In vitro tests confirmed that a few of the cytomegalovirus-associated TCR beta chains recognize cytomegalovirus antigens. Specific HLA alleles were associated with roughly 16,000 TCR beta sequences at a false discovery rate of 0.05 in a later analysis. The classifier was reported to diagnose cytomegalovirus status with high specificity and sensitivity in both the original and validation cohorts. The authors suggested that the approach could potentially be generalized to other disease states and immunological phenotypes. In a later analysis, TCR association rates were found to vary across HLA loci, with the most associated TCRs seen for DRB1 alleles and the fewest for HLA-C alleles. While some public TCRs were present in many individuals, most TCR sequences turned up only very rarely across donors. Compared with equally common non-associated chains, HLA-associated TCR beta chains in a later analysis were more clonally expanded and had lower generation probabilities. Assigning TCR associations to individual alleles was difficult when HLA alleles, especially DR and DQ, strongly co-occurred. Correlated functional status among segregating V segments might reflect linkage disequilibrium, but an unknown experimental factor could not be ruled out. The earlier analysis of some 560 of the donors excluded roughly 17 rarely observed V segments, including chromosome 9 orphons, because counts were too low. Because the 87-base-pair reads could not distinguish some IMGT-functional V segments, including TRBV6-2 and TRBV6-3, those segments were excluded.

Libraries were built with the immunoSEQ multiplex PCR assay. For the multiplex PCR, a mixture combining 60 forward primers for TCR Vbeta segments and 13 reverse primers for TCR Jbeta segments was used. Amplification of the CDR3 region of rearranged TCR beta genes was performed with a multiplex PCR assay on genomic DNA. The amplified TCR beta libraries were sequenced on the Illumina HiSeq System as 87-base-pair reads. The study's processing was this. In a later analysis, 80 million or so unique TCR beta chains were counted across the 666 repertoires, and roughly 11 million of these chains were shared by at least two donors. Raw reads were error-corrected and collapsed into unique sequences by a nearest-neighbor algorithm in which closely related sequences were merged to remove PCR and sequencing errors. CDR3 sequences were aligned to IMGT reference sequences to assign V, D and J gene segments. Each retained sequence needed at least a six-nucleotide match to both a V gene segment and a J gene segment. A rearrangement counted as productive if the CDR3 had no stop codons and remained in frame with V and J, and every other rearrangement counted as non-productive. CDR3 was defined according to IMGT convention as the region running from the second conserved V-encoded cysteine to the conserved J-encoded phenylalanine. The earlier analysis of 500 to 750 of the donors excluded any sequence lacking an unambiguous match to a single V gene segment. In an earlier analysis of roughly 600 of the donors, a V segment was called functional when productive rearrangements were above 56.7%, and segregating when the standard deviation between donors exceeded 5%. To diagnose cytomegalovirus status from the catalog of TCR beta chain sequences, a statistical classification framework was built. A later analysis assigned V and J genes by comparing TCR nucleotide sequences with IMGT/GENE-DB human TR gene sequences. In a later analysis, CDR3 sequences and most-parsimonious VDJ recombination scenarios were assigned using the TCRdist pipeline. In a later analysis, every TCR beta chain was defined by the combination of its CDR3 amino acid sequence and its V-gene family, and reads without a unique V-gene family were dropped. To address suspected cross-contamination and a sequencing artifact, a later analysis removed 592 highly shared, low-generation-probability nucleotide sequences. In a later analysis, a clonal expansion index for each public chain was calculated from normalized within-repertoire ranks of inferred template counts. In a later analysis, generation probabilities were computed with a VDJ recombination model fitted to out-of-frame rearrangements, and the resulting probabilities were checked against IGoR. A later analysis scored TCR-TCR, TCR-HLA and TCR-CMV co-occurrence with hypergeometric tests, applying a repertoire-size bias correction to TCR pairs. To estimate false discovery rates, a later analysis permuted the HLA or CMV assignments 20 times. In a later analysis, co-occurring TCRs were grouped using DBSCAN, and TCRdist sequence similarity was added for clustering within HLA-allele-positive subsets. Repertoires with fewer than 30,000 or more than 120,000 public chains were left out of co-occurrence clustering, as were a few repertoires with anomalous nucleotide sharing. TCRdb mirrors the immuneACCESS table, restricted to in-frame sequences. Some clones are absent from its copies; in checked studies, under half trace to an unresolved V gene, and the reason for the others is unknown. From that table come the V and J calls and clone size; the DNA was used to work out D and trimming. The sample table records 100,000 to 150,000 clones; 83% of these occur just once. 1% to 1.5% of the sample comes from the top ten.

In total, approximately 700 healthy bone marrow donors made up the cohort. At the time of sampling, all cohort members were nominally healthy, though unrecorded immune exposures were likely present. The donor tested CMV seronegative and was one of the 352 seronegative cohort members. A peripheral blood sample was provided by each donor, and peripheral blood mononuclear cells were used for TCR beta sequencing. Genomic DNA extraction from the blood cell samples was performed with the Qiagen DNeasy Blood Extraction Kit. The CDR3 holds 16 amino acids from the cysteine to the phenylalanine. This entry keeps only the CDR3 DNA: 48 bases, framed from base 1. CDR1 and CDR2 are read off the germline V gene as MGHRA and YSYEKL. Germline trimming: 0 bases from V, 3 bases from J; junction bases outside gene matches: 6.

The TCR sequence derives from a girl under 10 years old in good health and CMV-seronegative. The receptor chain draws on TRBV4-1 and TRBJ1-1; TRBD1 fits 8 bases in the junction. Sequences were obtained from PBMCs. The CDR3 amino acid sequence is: CASSQDQGAGDTEAFF. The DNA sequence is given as TGCGCCAGCAGCCAAGACCAGGGGGCGGGGGACACTGAAGCTTTCTTT.